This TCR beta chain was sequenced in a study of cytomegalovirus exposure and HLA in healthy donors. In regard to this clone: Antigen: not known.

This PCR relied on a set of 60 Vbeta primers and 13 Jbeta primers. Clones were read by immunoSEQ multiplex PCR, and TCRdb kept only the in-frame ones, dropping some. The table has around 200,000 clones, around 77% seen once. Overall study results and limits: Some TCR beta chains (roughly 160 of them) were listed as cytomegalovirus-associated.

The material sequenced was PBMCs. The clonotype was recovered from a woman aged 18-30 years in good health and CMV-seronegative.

The CDR3 reads CASSLGSRTSGSDFSTDTQYF. CDR3 DNA sequence: TGTGCCAGCAGCCTAGGGTCGAGGACTAGCGGGAGCGATTTTAGCACAGATACGCAGTATTTT. V is TRBV28 and J is TRBJ2-3; TRBD2 matches 13 bases. The length of the CDR3 is 21 residues. After removal of 6 bases from V and 0 bases from J, the junction contained 18 bases not matched to a gene. CDR1 MDHEN and CDR2 SYDVKM come from the germline V gene.